These 4 T cell receptor beta chains came from one sample sequenced in a study of cytomegalovirus exposure and HLA in healthy donors. The PCR made use of 60 Vbeta and 13 Jbeta primers. The table came from immunoSEQ multiplex PCR; TCRdb's copy has only in-frame clones and leaves some out. Of around 75,000 clones detected, roughly 74% appear once; the ten largest clones hold nearly 3.5%. The source material was PBMCs. The receptor source for this set is a man aged 35-49 years in good health and CMV-seronegative.

The chain employs TRBV7-2 and TRBJ2-7, with D perhaps TRBD1 (5 bases). CDR3 length: 13 amino acids. Germline CDR1 SGHTA, CDR2 FQGNSA. Between the trimmed V and J ends, which lost 1 base and 9 bases, there was a span of 13 bases. The CDR3 reads CASSLVGQDVQYF. For the CDR3, the DNA is TGTGCCAGCAGCTTAGTGGGGCAGGACGTGCAGTACTTC. The entire variable domain, with the rest obtained from reference TRBV7-2 and TRBJ2-7, is as follows: GAGVSQSPSNKVTEKGKDVELRCDPISGHTALYWYRQSLGQGLEFLIYFQGNSAPDKSGLPSDRFSAERTGGSVSTLTIQRTQQEDSAVYLCASSLVGQDVQYFGPGTRLTVT.

In its sample, this clone was seen a few times. J is TRBJ2-6 and V is TRBV5-1; TRBD1 might be the D (5 bases). V was pared by 0 bases and J by 2 bases, with 12 bases between. This CDR3 contains 17 residues. Germline V lookup: CDR1 SGHRS, CDR2 YFSETQ. The CDR3 DNA reads as TGCGCCAGCAGCTTGGAGTCTTCCAGGGCTGGGGCCAACGTCCTGACTTTC. Translation gives CASSLESSRAGANVLTF.

This chain connects TRBV9 to TRBJ1-1; D gene uncertain. Trimming stripped 4 bases from V and 7 bases from J, with 17 bases between. This CDR3 has 14 amino acids. Germline loops: CDR1 SGDLS, CDR2 YYNGEE. The CDR3 DNA sequence: TGTGCCAGCAGCTGGGGAGGGAGGGAGGGTGAAGCTTTCTTT. This gives the protein CASSWGGREGEAFF. The complete variable domain, with remaining parts taken from reference TRBV9 and TRBJ1-1, reads DSGVTQTPKHLITATGQRVTLRCSPRSGDLSVYWYQQSLDQGLQFLIQYYNGEERAKGNILERFSAQQFPDLHSELNLSSLELGDSALYFCASSWGGREGEAFFGQGTRLTVV.

The rearrangement uses TRBV19 and TRBJ2-3; TRBD1 matches at 7 bases. In germline, CDR1 is LNHDA, CDR2 SQIVND (reference sequence). This CDR3 is built from 13 residues. The trim removed 8 bases at V and 3 bases at J, leaving 5 bases unmatched. DNA for the CDR3: TGTGCCAGTGCCGCCAGGGGGACAGATACGCAGTATTTT. Amino acid sequence: CASAARGTDTQYF.